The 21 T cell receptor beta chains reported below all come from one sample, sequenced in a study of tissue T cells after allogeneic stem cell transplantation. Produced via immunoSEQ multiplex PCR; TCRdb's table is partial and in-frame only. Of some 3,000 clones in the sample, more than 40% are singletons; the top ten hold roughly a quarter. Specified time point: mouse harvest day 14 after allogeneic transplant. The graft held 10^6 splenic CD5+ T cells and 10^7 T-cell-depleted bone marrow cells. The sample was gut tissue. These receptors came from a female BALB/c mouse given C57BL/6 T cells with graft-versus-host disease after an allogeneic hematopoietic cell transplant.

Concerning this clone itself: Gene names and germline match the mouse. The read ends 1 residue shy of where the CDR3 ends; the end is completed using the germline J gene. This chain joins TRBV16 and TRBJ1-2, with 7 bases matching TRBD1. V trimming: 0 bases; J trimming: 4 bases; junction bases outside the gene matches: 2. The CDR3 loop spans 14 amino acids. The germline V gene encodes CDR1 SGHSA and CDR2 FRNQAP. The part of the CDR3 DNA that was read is TGTGCAAGCAGCTTAGAACCAGGGGGCTCCGACTACACC. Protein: CASSLEPGGSDYT. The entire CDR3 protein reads CASSLEPGGSDYTF.

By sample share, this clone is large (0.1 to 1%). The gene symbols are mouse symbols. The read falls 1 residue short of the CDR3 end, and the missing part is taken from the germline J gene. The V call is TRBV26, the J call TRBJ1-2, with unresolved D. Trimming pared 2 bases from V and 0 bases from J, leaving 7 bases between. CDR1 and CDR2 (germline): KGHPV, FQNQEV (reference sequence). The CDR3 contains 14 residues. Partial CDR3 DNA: TGTGCCAGCAGTCTGGACACTGCAAACTCCGACTACACC. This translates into CASSLDTANSDYT. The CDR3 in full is CASSLDTANSDYTF.

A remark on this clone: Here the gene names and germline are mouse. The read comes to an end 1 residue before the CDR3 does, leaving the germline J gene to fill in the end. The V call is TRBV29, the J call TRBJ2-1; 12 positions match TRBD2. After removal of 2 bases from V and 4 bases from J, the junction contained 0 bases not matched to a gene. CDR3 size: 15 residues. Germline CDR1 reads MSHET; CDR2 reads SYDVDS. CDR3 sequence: CASSLGTGGYAEQFF. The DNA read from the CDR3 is TGTGCTAGCAGTTTAGGGACTGGGGGGTATGCTGAGCAGTTC.

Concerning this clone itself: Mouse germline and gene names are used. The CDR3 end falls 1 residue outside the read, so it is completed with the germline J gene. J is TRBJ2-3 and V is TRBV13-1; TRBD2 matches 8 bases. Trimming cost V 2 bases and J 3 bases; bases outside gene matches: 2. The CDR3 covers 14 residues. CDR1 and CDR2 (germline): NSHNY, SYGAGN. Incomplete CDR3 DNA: TGTGCCAGCAGTGACCGGACTGGGGCAGAAACGCTGTAT. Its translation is CASSDRTGAETLY. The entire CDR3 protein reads CASSDRTGAETLYF.

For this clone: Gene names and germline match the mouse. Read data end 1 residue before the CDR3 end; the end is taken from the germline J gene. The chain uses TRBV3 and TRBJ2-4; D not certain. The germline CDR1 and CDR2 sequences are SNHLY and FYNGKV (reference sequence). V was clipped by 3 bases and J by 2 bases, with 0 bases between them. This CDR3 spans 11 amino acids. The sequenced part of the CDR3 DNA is TGTGCCAGCAGCTTTCAAAACACCTTGTAC. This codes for CASSFQNTLY. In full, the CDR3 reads CASSFQNTLYF.

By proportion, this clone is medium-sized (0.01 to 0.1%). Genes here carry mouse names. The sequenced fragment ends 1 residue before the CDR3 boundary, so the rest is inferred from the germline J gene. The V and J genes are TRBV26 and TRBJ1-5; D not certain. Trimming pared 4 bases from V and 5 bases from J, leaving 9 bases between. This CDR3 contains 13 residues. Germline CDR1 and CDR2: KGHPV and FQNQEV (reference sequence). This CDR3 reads CASSPDIYQAPLF. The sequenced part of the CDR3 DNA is TGTGCCAGCAGTCCCGACATCTACCAGGCTCCGCTT.

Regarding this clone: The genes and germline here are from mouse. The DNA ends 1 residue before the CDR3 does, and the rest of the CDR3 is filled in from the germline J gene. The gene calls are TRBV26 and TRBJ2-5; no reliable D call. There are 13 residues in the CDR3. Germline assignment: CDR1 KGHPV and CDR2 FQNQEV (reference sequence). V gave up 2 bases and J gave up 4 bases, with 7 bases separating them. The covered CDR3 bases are TGTGCCAGCAGTCTGGGAGGGAAAGACACCCAGTAC. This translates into CASSLGGKDTQY. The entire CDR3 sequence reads CASSLGGKDTQYF.

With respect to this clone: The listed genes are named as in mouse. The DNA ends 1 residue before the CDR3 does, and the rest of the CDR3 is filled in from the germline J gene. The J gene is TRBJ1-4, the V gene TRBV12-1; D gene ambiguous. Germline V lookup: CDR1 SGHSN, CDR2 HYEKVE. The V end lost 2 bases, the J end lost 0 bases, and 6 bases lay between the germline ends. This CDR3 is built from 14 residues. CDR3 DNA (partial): TGTGCCAGCTCTCAGACAATTTCCAACGAAAGATTATTT. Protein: CASSQTISNERLF. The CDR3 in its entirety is CASSQTISNERLFF.

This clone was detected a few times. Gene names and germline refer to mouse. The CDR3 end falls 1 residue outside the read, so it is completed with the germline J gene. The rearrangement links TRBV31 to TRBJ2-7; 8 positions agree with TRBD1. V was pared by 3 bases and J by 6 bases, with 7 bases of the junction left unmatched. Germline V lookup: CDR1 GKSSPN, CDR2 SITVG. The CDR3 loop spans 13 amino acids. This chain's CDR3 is CAWSLGDRGEQYF. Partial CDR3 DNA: TGTGCCTGGAGCCTCGGAGACAGGGGTGAACAGTAC.

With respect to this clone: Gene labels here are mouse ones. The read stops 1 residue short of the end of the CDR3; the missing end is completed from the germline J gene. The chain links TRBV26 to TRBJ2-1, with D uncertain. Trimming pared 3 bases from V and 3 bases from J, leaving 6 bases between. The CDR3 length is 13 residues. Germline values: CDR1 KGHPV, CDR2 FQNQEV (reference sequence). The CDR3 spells CASSLVSYAEQFF. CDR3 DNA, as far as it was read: TGTGCCAGCAGTCTCGTCAGCTATGCTGAGCAGTTC. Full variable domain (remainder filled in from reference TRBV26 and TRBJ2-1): NSKVIQTPRYLVKGQGQKAKMRCIPEKGHPVVFWYQQNKNNEFKFLINFQNQEVLQQIDMTEKRFSAECPSNSPCSLEIQSSEAGDSALYLCASSLVSYAEQFFGPGTRLTVL.

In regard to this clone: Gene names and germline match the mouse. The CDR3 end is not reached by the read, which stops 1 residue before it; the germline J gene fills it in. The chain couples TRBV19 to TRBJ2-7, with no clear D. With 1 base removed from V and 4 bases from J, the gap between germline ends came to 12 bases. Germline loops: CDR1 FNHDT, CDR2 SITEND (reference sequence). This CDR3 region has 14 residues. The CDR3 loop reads CASSIRPRGYEQYF. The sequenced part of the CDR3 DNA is TGTGCCAGCAGTATACGGCCCCGGGGATATGAACAGTAC.

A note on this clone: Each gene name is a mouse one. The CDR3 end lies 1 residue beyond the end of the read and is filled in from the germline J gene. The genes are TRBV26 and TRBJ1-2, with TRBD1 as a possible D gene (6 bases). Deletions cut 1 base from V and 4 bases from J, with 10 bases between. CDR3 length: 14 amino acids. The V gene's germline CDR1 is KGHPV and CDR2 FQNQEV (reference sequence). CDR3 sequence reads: CASSLWGAGSDYTF. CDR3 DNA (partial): TGTGCCAGCAGTCTGTGGGGGGCTGGCTCCGACTACACC.

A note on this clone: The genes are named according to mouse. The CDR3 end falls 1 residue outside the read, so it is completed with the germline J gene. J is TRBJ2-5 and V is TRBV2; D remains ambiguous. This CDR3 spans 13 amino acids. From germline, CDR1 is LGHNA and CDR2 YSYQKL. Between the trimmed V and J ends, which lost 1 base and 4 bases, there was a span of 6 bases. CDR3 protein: CASSQGQKDTQYF. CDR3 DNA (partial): TGTGCCAGCAGCCAAGGACAAAAAGACACCCAGTAC.

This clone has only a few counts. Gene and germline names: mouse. The covered CDR3 bases are TGTGCTAGCAGTTCTTCAGGGGTTTCTGGAAATACGCTCTAT. This encodes CASSSSGVSGNTLY. The whole CDR3 sequence reads CASSSSGVSGNTLYF. The chain uses TRBV29 and TRBJ1-3, with a tentative D call TRBD1 (6 bases). The read comes to an end 1 residue before the CDR3 does, leaving the germline J gene to fill in the end. The length of the CDR3 is 15 residues. Germline lookup yields CDR1 MSHET and CDR2 SYDVDS. The V end lost 4 bases, the J end lost 0 bases, and 10 bases lay between the germline ends.

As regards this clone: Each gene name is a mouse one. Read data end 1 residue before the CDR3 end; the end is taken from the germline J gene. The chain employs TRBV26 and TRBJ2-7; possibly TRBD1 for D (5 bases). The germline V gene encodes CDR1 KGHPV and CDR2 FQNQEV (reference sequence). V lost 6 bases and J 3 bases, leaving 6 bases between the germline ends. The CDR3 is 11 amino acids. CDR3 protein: CASSQGYEQYF. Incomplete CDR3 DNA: TGTGCCAGCAGCCAGGGCTATGAACAGTAC.

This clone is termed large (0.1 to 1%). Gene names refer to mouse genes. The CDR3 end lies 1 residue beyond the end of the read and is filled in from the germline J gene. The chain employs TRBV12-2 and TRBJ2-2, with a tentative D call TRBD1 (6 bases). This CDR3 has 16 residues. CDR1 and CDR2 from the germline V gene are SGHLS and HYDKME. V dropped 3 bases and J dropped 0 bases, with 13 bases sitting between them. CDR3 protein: CASSSGTFANTGQLYF. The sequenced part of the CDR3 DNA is TGTGCCAGCTCTTCCGGGACATTTGCAAACACCGGGCAGCTCTAC.

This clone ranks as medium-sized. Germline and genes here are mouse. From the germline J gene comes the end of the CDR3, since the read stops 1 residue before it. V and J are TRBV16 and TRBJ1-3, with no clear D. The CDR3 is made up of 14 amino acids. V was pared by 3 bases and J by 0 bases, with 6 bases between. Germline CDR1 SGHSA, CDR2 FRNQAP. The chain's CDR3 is CASSFQTSGNTLYF. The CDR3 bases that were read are TGTGCAAGCAGCTTCCAGACTTCTGGAAATACGCTCTAT.

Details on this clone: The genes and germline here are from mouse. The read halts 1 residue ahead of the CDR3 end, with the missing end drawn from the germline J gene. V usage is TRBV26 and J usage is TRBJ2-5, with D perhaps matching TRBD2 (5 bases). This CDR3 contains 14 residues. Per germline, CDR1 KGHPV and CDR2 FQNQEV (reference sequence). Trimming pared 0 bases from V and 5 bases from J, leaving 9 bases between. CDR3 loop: CASSLSGWGDTQYF. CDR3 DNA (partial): TGTGCCAGCAGTCTGTCAGGGTGGGGAGACACCCAGTAC.

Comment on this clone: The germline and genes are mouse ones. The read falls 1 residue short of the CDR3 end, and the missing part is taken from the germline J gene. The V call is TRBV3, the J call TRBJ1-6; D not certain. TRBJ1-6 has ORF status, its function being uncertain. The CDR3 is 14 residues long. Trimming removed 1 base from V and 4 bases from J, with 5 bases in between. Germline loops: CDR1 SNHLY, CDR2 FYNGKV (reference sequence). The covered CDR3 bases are TGTGCCAGCAGCTTAGAACAGTATAATTCGCCCCTCTAC. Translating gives CASSLEQYNSPLY. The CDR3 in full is CASSLEQYNSPLYF.

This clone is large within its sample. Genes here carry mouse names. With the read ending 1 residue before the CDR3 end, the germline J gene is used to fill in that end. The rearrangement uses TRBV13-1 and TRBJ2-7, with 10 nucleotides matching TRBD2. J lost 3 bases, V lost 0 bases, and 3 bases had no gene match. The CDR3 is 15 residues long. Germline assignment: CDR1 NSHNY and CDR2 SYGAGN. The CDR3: CASSDAGTGDYEQYF. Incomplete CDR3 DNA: TGTGCCAGCAGTGATGCCGGGACTGGGGACTATGAACAGTAC.

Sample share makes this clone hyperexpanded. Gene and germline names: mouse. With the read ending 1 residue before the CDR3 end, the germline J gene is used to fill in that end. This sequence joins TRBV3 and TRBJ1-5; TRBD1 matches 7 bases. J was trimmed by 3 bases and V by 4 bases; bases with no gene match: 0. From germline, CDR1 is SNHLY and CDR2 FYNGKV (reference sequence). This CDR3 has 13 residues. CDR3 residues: CASSWDSNQAPLF. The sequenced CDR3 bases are TGTGCCAGCAGCTGGGACAGCAACCAGGCTCCGCTT.